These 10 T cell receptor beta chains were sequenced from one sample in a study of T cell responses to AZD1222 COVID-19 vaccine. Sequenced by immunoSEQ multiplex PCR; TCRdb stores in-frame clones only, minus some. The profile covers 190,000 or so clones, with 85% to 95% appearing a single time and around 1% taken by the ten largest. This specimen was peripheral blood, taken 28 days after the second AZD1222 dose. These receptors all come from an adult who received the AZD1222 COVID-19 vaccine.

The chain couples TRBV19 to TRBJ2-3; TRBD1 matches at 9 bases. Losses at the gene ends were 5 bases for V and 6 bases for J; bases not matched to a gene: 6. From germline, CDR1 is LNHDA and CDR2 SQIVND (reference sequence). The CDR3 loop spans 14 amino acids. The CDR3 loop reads CASSSTGGRDTQYF. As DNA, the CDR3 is TGTGCCAGTAGTTCGACAGGGGGTCGTGATACGCAGTATTTT.

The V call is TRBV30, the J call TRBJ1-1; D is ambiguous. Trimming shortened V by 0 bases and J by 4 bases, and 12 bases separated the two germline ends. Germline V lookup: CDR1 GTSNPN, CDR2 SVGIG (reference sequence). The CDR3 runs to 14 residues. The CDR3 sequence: CAWSVKTVATEAFF. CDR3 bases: TGTGCCTGGAGTGTTAAAACGGTGGCCACTGAAGCTTTCTTT.

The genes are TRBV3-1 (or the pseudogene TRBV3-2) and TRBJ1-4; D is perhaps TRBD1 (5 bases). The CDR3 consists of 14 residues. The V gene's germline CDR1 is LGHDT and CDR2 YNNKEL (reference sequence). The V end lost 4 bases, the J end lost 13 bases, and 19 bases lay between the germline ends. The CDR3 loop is CASSPKVQGGGLFF. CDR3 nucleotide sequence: TGTGCCAGCAGCCCCAAGGTTCAAGGCGGGGGACTGTTTTTT.

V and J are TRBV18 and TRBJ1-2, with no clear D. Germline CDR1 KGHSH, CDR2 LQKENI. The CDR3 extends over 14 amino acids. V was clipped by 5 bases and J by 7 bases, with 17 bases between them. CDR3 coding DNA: TGTGCCAGCTCAAGGGCACAGTCGGTCGGTGGCTACACCTTC. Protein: CASSRAQSVGGYTF.

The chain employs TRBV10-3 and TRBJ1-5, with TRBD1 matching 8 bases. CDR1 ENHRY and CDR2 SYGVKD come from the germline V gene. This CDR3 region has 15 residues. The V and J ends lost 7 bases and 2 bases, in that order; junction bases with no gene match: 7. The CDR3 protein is CAITGQGRGNQPQHF. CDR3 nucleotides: TGTGCCATCACCGGACAGGGTCGGGGCAATCAGCCCCAGCATTTT.

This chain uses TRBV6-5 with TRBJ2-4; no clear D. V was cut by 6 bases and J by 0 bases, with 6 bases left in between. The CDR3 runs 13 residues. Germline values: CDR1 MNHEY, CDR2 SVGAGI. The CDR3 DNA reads TGTGCCAGCAGCGCCGGAGCCAAAAACATTCAGTACTTC. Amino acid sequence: CASSAGAKNIQYF.

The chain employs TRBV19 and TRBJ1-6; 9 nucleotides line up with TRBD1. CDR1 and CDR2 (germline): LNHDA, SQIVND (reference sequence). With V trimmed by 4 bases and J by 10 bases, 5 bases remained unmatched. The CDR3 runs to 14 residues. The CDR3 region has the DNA TGTGCCAGTAGTAATACAGGGGGCAGATCACCCCTCCACTTT. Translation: CASSNTGGRSPLHF.

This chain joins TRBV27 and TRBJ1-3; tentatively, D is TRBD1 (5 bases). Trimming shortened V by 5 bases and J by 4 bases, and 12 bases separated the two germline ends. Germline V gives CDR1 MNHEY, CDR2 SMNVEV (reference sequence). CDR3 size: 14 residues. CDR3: CASSTQGLGNTIYF. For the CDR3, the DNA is TGTGCCAGCAGTACTCAGGGCCTCGGAAACACCATATATTTT.

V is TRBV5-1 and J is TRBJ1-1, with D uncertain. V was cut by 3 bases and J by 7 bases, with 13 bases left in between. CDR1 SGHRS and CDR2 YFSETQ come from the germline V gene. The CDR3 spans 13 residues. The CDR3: CASSSLLGLEAFF. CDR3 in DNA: TGCGCCAGCAGCTCCCTCTTAGGGCTTGAAGCTTTCTTT.

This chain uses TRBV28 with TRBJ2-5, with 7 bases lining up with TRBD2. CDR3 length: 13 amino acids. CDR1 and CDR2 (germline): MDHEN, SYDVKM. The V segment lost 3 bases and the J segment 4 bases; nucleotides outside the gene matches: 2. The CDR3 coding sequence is TGTGCCAGCAGTTTCGGGGAGGGAGAGACCCAGTACTTC. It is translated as CASSFGEGETQYF.